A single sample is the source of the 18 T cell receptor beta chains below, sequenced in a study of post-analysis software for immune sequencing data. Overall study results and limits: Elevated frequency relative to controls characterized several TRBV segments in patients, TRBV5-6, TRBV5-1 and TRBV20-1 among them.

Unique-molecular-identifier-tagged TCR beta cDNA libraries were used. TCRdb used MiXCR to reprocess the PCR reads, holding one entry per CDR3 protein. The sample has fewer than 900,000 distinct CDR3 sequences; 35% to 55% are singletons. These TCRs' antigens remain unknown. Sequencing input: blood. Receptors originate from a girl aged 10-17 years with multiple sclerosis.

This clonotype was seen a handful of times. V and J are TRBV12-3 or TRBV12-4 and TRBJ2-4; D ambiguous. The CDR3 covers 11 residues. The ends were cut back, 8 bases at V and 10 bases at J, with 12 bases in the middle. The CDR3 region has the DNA TGTGCCAGCGGCCCCCCTCGGATTCAGTACTTC. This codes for CASGPPRIQYF.

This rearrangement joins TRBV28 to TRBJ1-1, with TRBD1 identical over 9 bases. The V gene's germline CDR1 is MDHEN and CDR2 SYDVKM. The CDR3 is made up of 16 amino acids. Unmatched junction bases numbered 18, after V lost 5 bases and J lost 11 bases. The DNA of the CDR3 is TGTGCCAGCAGTCCACCCGGGACAGGGTTCGGGGCCGACGCTTTCTTT. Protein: CASSPPGTGFGADAFF.

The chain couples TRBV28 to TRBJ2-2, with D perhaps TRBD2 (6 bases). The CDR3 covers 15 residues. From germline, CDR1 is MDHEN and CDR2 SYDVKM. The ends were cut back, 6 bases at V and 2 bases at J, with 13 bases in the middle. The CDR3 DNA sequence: TGTGCCAGCAGGGGAGGAACACTTAACACCGGGGAGCTGTTTTTT. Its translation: CASRGGTLNTGELFF.

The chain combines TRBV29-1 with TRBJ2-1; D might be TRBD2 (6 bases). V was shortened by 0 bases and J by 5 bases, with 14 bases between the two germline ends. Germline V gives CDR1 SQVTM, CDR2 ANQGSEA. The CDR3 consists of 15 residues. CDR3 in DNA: TGCAGCGTTGAAGATCCCGGTGGGAGGAACAATGAGCAGTTCTTC. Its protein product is CSVEDPGGRNNEQFF.

The CDR3 DNA is TGCAGTGCTAGCAACAGTGGGAGGTCCTACGAGCAGTACTTC. This gives the protein CSASNSGRSYEQYF. This chain joins TRBV20-1 and TRBJ2-7; D possibly corresponds to TRBD2 (6 bases). Deletions cut 3 bases from V and 1 base from J, with 13 bases between. This CDR3 is built from 14 residues. Germline CDR1 is DFQATT and CDR2 is SNEGSKA (reference sequence).

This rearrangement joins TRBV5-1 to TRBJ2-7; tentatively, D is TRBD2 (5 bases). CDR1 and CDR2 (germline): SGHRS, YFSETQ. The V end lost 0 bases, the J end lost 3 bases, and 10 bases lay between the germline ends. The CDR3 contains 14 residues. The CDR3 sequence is CASSLVDGNYEQYF. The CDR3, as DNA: TGCGCCAGCAGCTTGGTTGACGGGAACTACGAGCAGTACTTC.

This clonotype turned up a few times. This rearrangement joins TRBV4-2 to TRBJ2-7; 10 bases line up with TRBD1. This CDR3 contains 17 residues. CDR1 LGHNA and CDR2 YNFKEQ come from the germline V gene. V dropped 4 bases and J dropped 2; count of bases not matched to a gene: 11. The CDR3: CASSLGPRGTGAYEQYF. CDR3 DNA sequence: TGTGCCAGCAGCCTTGGTCCCCGAGGGACAGGGGCCTACGAGCAGTACTTC.

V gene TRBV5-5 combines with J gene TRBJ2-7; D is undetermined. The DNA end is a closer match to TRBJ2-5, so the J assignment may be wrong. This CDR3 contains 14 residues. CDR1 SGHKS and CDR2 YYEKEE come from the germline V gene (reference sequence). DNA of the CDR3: TGTGCCAGCAGCTTGGGGGATGGGTGGGAGACCCAGTACTTC. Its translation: CASSLGDGWETQYF.

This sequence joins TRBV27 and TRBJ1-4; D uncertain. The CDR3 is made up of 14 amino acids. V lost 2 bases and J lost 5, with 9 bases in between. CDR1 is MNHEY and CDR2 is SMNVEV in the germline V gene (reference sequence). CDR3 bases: TGTGCCAGCAGTTTACAGTTTGGGAATGAAAAACTGTTTTTT. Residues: CASSLQFGNEKLFF.

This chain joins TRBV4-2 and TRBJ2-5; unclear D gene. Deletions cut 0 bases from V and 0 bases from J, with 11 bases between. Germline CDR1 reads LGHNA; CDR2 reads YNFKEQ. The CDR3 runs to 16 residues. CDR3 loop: CASSQDPLSYQETQYF. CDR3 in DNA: TGTGCCAGCAGCCAAGATCCCCTTTCGTACCAAGAGACCCAGTACTTC.

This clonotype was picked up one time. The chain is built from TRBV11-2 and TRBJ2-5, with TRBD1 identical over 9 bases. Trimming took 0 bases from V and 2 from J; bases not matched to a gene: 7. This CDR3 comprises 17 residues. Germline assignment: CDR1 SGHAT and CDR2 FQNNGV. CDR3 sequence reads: CASSLDVDRGGQETQYF. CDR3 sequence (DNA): TGTGCCAGCAGCTTAGATGTGGACAGGGGAGGTCAAGAGACCCAGTACTTC.

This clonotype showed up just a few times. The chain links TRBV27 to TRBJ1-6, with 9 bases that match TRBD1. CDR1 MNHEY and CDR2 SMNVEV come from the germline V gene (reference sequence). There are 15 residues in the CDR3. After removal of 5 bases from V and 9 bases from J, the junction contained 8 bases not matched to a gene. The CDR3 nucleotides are TGTGCCAGCAGTCCCCGGACAGGGGTTGCTTCACCCCTCCACTTT. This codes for CASSPRTGVASPLHF.

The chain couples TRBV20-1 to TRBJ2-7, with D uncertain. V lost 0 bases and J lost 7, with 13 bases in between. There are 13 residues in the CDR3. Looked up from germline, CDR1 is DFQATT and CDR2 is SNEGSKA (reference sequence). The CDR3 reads CSAREWRNNEQYF. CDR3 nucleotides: TGCAGTGCTAGAGAATGGAGAAACAATGAGCAGTACTTC.

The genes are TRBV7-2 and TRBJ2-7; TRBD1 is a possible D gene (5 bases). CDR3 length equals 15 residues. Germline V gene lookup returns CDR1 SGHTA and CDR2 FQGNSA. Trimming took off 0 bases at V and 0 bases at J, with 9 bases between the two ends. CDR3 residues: CASSLAADSSYEQYF. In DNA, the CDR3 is TGTGCCAGCAGCTTAGCTGCCGACAGCTCCTACGAGCAGTACTTC.

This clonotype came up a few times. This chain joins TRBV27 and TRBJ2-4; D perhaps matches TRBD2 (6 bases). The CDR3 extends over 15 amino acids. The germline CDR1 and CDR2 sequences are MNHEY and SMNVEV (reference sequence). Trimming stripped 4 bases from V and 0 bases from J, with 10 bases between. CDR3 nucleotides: TGTGCCAGCAGTTCGTTGACTAGAGCCAAAAACATTCAGTACTTC. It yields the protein CASSSLTRAKNIQYF.

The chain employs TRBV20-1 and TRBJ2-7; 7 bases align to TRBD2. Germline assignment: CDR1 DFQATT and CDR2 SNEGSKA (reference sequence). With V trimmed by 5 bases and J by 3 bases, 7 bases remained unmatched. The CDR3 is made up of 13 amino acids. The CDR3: CSAPASGIYEQYF. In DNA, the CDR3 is TGCAGTGCTCCGGCTAGCGGTATCTACGAGCAGTACTTC.

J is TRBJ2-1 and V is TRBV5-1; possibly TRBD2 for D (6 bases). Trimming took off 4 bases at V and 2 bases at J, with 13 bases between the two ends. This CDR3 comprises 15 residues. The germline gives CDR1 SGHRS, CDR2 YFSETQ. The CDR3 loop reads CASSPDYPTYNEQFF. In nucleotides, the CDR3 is TGCGCCAGCAGCCCGGACTACCCCACCTACAATGAGCAGTTCTTC. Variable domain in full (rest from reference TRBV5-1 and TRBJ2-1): KAGVTQTPRYLIKTRGQQVTLSCSPISGHRSVSWYQQTPGQGLQFLFEYFSETQRNKGNFPGRFSGRQFSNSRSEMNVSTLELGDSALYLCASSPDYPTYNEQFFGPGTRLTVL.

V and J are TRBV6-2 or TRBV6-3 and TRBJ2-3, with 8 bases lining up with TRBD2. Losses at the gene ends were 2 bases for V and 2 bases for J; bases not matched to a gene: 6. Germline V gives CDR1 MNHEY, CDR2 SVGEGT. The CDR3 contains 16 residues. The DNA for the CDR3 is TGTGCCAGCAGTTACACTACTAGCGGACACACAGATACGCAGTATTTT. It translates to CASSYTTSGHTDTQYF.